The rows below give T cell receptor beta chains drawn from one sample of a study of blood T cell repertoires in COVID-19. Assay: immunoSEQ multiplex PCR; the TCRdb copy retains only in-frame clones and omits some. The data hold more than 250,000 clones, with about 86% observed a single time. The sample taken for sequencing was peripheral blood. These receptors were obtained from a woman in her fifties or sixties with acute or convalescent COVID-19. Both conserved end residues are part of each CDR3. A D gene is named only where the DNA matches it firmly. Where a row states a size, it is once, few, many or the class of an expanded clone; other rows omit it.

clone_size d_call j_call v_call cdr3_aa cdr3_nt
. TRBD1 TRBJ1-2 TRBV2 CASRSGQNNYGYTF TGTGCCAGCAGGTCGGGACAGAATAACTATGGCTACACCTTC
. TRBD1 TRBJ1-2 TRBV5-1 CASSPTVGTGIYGYTF TGCGCCAGCAGCCCTACCGTAGGGACAGGGATCTATGGCTACACCTTC
. . TRBJ1-1 TRBV5-1 CASSLDRVRGTEAFF TGCGCCAGCAGCTTGGACAGGGTCAGGGGAACTGAAGCTTTCTTT
. TRBD2 TRBJ2-2 TRBV2 CASSEAAGRNTGELFF TGTGCCAGCAGTGAAGCAGCGGGGAGGAACACCGGGGAGCTGTTTTTT
. . TRBJ2-1 TRBV19 CASSPLGATGEQFF TGTGCCAGTAGTCCTCTCGGAGCCACGGGTGAGCAGTTCTTC
. . TRBJ1-3 TRBV15 CATSREVNGGSGNTIYF TGTGCCACCAGCAGAGAGGTTAACGGAGGCTCTGGAAACACCATATATTTT
. TRBD1 TRBJ1-6 TRBV2 CASGQGIAWSPLHF TGTGCCAGCGGACAGGGCATCGCTTGGTCACCCCTCCACTTT
. TRBD1 TRBJ1-4 TRBV7-8 CASSFPSTGEFSTNEKLFF TGTGCCAGCAGCTTTCCCTCCACAGGGGAATTCTCAACTAATGAAAAACTGTTTTTT
. . TRBJ2-3 TRBV7-2 CASSLFAGSDTQYF TGTGCCAGCAGCTTATTTGCGGGCTCAGATACGCAGTATTTT
. TRBD1 TRBJ1-3 TRBV7-9 CASSWGQNSGNTIYF TGTGCCAGCAGCTGGGGACAGAACTCTGGAAACACCATATATTTT
. . TRBJ1-2 TRBV7-9 CASSWGDGNYGYTF TGTGCCAGCAGCTGGGGGGACGGGAACTATGGCTACACCTTC
. . TRBJ1-1 TRBV5-8 CASTPGWGDTEAFF TGTGCCAGCACCCCAGGGTGGGGGGACACTGAAGCTTTCTTT
. . TRBJ2-7 TRBV27 CASSLRGLWGEQYF TGTGCCAGCAGTTTACGGGGACTGTGGGGGGAGCAGTACTTC
. TRBD1 TRBJ2-1 TRBV2 CASSRDREYEQFF TGTGCCAGCAGCCGAGACAGGGAATATGAGCAGTTCTTC
. . TRBJ2-7 TRBV5-5 CASSYRTGSSYEQYF TGTGCCAGCAGTTACAGGACCGGGAGCTCCTACGAGCAGTACTTC
. . TRBJ1-2 TRBV10-3 CAISESSGRYGYTF TGTGCCATCAGTGAGTCGAGCGGGCGATACGGCTACACCTTC
few TRBD1 TRBJ2-1 TRBV24-1 CATSDTTGGADNEQFF TGTGCCACCAGTGACACAACAGGGGGCGCAGACAATGAGCAGTTCTTC
. TRBD1 TRBJ1-3 TRBV19 CATSKARQGGNTIYF TGTGCCACCTCAAAGGCGCGACAGGGAGGAAACACCATATATTTT
few . TRBJ2-6 TRBV6-2/TRBV6-3 CASSPPGVTGANVLTF TGTGCCAGCAGTCCCCCAGGGGTGACGGGGGCCAACGTCCTGACTTTC
once TRBD2 TRBJ2-5 TRBV3-1/TRBV3-2 CASSPNPRLAGQETQYF TGTGCCAGCAGCCCCAACCCCCGACTAGCGGGGCAAGAGACCCAGTACTTC
few TRBD2 TRBJ2-5 TRBV14 CASSQGVSGRAIMETQYF TGTGCCAGCAGCCAAGGTGTTAGCGGGAGGGCCATCATGGAGACCCAGTACTTC
. TRBD2 TRBJ2-5 TRBV27 CASSSGLGPQETQYF TGTGCCAGCAGTTCGGGACTAGGACCACAAGAGACCCAGTACTTC
. TRBD2 TRBJ2-2 TRBV15 CATHIKGLAGENTGELFF TGTGCCACACATATAAAGGGACTAGCGGGAGAGAACACCGGGGAGCTGTTTTTT
once . TRBJ1-1 TRBV19 CASSSQGQSNTEAFF TGTGCCAGTAGTTCCCAGGGACAATCCAACACTGAAGCTTTCTTT
few . TRBJ2-2 TRBV7-2 CASSLVAGNSVGELFF TGTGCCAGCAGCTTAGTGGCAGGGAATAGTGTCGGGGAGCTGTTTTTT
. . TRBJ1-1 TRBV19 CASNRDIYTEAFF TGTGCCAGTAACAGGGACATCTACACTGAAGCTTTCTTT
. . TRBJ2-3 TRBV9 CASSQTGWSDTQYF TGTGCCAGCAGTCAGACGGGATGGTCAGATACGCAGTATTTT
. . TRBJ1-3 TRBV9 CASSVGEGALRGNTIYF TGTGCCAGCAGCGTAGGAGAGGGTGCCCTTAGGGGAAACACCATATATTTT
. TRBD1 TRBJ2-2 TRBV4-2 CASSRQGRNTGELFF TGTGCCAGCAGCCGACAGGGTCGGAACACCGGGGAGCTGTTTTTT
. . TRBJ1-3 TRBV14 CASAFGQPGNTIYF TGTGCCAGCGCCTTTGGGCAGCCTGGAAACACCATATATTTT
. . TRBJ1-2 TRBV7-8 CASSFYVRGEGGYTF TGTGCCAGCAGCTTCTACGTGAGGGGGGAGGGTGGCTACACCTTC
. . TRBJ2-1 TRBV3-1/TRBV3-2 CASSQGPSNEQFF TGTGCCAGCAGCCAAGGGCCTAGCAATGAGCAGTTCTTC
. TRBD1 TRBJ2-2 TRBV4-1 CASSQDGQGTGELFF TGCGCCAGCAGCCAAGACGGACAGGGGACCGGGGAGCTGTTTTTT
. TRBD1 TRBJ2-5 TRBV6-5 CASSYSRTGRETQYF TGTGCCAGCAGTTACTCGAGGACAGGGCGGGAGACCCAGTACTTC
. TRBD1 TRBJ2-7 TRBV7-2 CASSFGRGSYEQYF TGTGCCAGCAGCTTTGGCAGGGGGAGTTACGAGCAGTACTTC
. TRBD2 TRBJ2-5 TRBV29-1 CSLKGTSGNRAQYF TGCAGCTTAAAAGGGACTAGCGGGAATAGGGCCCAGTACTTC
once TRBD1 TRBJ2-2 TRBV2 CASSPRGPGELFF TGTGCCAGCAGTCCCAGGGGGCCCGGGGAGCTGTTTTTT
. . TRBJ2-7 TRBV12-3/TRBV12-4 CASSWQGSYEQYF TGTGCCAGCAGCTGGCAGGGGAGCTACGAGCAGTACTTC
. TRBD1 TRBJ1-2 TRBV4-2 CASSQPQGDYGYTF TGTGCCAGCAGCCAACCTCAGGGGGACTATGGCTACACCTTC
. . TRBJ1-5 TRBV7-2 CASSWDTNQPQHF TGTGCCAGCAGCTGGGACACCAATCAGCCCCAGCATTTT
few TRBD1 TRBJ2-5 TRBV27 CASSTGQIQETQYF TGTGCCAGCAGTACGGGACAGATCCAAGAGACCCAGTACTTC
few TRBD2 TRBJ2-1 TRBV4-1 CASSPGLAGEQFF TGCGCCAGCAGCCCTGGACTAGCGGGCGAGCAGTTCTTC
. TRBD2 TRBJ2-5 TRBV27 CASSLSGGYQETQYF TGTGCCAGCAGTTTAAGCGGGGGGTACCAAGAGACCCAGTACTTC
once . TRBJ1-6 TRBV21-1 CASSSPPPTGGYNSPLHF TGTGCCAGCAGCTCTCCTCCCCCTACAGGGGGCTATAATTCACCCCTCCACTTT
once . TRBJ1-1 TRBV3-1/TRBV3-2 CASSPRLGAPWAEAFF TGTGCCAGCAGCCCAAGACTGGGAGCCCCTTGGGCTGAAGCTTTCTTT
. . TRBJ1-2 TRBV6-5 CASSNPGDYGYTF TGTGCCAGCAGCAACCCAGGGGACTATGGCTACACCTTC
few . TRBJ1-3 TRBV30 CASLRETGNTIYF TGTGCCTCCCTGCGGGAGACTGGAAACACCATATATTTT
. TRBD2 TRBJ2-1 TRBV4-3 CASSQGTSGSLYEQFF TGCGCCAGCAGCCAAGGGACTAGCGGGAGTCTCTATGAGCAGTTCTTC
once . TRBJ1-1 TRBV12-3/TRBV12-4 CASRPTDNTEAFF TGTGCCAGCAGACCTACAGACAACACTGAAGCTTTCTTT
few TRBD1 TRBJ2-3 TRBV3-1/TRBV3-2 CASSQDRGQNTQYF TGTGCCAGCAGCCAAGACAGGGGGCAAAATACGCAGTATTTT
. . TRBJ1-4 TRBV5-4 CASSLNSPNEKLFF TGTGCCAGCAGCTTGAACAGCCCTAATGAAAAACTGTTTTTT
. . TRBJ1-3 TRBV4-1 CASSPTGIFGNTIYF TGCGCCAGCAGCCCTACAGGGATCTTTGGAAACACCATATATTTT
. . TRBJ2-1 TRBV15 CATSRDDGRARFF TGTGCCACCAGCAGAGATGATGGCAGGGCGCGGTTCTTC
few . TRBJ1-2 TRBV12-3/TRBV12-4 CASSLTINYGYTF TGTGCCAGCAGCCTCACTATTAACTATGGCTACACCTTC
. . TRBJ1-1 TRBV21-1 CARARDRASEAFF TGTGCCAGGGCCCGGGACAGGGCCTCTGAAGCTTTCTTT
. TRBD1 TRBJ2-7 TRBV5-1 CASSSSGQGTREQYF TGCGCCAGCAGCTCGAGCGGACAGGGTACGCGCGAGCAGTACTTC
. TRBD1 TRBJ1-4 TRBV5-1 CASSSIPGQSRGNEKLFF TGCGCCAGCAGCTCTATTCCGGGACAGTCCCGCGGTAATGAAAAACTGTTTTTT
. . TRBJ2-1 TRBV30 CAWTPSGYNEQFF TGTGCCTGGACCCCATCAGGATACAATGAGCAGTTCTTC